This record covers a single T cell receptor (beta chain). Its antigen is as yet unknown. The data derive from a study of T cell responses to AZD1222 COVID-19 vaccine. Whole-study results and caveats: Targets within unmutated variant regions were reportedly found for nearly half of spike-specific TCRs.

TCRdb keeps only in-frame clones here, not all; method: immunoSEQ multiplex PCR. The sample lists more than 75,000 clones, about 80% seen once, with about 1.3% in the top ten. The sample in question was peripheral blood, obtained 28 days after the second AZD1222 dose. This TCR derives from an adult who received the AZD1222 COVID-19 vaccine.

In nucleotides, the CDR3 is TGTGCCAGCAGTTCTTTTAGCGGGGTGATCACAGATACGCAGTATTTT. Encoded protein: CASSSFSGVITDTQYF. The V call is TRBV28, the J call TRBJ2-3; 8 nucleotides line up with TRBD2. The V and J ends lost 4 bases and 2 bases, in that order; junction bases with no gene match: 8. CDR3 length: 16 amino acids. Germline CDR1 MDHEN, CDR2 SYDVKM.